This T cell receptor (beta chain) was found in a study of T cells in Graves' hyperthyroidism and ophthalmopathy. This clonotype was recorded at least ten times. Authors of the study amplified TCR beta CDR3 regions from RNA transcripts. An initial round of RT-PCR targeting the TCR CDR3 relied on the HTBI primer set. TCRdb independently ran MiXCR on the multiplex PCR reads; one entry per CDR3 protein. Among more than 350,000 distinct CDR3 sequences listed, about 14% were seen once. This CDR3 contains 16 residues. With V trimmed by 2 bases and J by 6 bases, 2 bases remained unmatched. The TCR sequence derives from a woman aged 30 to 39 with Graves' ophthalmopathy. The sequenced sample was blood. The rearrangement uses TRBV12-3 or TRBV12-4 and TRBJ2-1; 15 bases line up with TRBD2. The CDR3 reads CASSLPGLAGGNEQFF. The CDR3 bases are TGTGCCAGCAGTTTACCGGGACTAGCGGGGGGCAATGAGCAGTTCTTC.